This T cell receptor (beta chain) was identified during a study of blood T cells in healthy people across ages. Study-wide results and caveats: While age rose, TCR beta diversity per million T cells dropped in a roughly linear way.

Concerning this clonotype itself: What it recognizes is unknown.

The germline gives CDR1 LGHNA, CDR2 YSLEER. V gave up 2 bases and J gave up 0 bases; unmatched junction bases: 6. The CDR3 sequence is 17 residues long. A second PCR of about 7 to 12 cycles used a sample-barcoded 5' primer and a J-beta primer mix. MiXCR, applied by TCRdb to the 5' RACE reads, yields one record per CDR3 protein. This table has 650,000 to 1,000,000 distinct CDR3 sequences, 35% to 40% appearing once. The V call is TRBV4-3, the J call TRBJ2-3; 9 bases are shared with TRBD2. The sample was blood. The sequence derives from a man aged 18 to 29 in good health. CDR3 in DNA: TGCGCCAGCAGCCAAAGGTCTAGCGGGACTAGCACAGATACGCAGTATTTT. It is translated as CASSQRSSGTSTDTQYF.